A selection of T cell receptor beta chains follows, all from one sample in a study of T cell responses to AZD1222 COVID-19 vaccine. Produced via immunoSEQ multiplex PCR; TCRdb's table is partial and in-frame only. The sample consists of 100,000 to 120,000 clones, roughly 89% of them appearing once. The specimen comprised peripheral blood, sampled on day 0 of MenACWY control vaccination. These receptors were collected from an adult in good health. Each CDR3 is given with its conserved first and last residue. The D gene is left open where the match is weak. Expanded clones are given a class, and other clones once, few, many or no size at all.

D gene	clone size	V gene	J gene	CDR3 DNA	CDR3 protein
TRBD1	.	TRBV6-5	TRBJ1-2	TGTGCCAGCAGTTACTCCCGGACAGGGTTGGGCTACACCTTC	CASSYSRTGLGYTF
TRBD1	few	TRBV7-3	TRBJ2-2	TGTGCCAGCAGCTCCGGGACAGCCTACACCGGGGAGCTGTTTTTT	CASSSGTAYTGELFF
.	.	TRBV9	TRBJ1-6	TGTGCCAGCAGCGGAGGGGTTACAAGGAATTCACCCCTCCACTTT	CASSGGVTRNSPLHF
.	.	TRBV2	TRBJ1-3	TGTGCCAGCGGTGGTGGGCTAATCTCTGGAAACACCATATATTTT	CASGGGLISGNTIYF
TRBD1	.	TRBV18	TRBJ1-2	TGTGCCAGCTCATCGGGACAGGGAGTCGATGGCTACACCTTC	CASSSGQGVDGYTF
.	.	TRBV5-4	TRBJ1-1	TGTGCCAGCAGCGCGGACATCGCCACTGAAGCTTTCTTT	CASSADIATEAFF
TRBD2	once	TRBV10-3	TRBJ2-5	TGTGCCAACACTAGCGGGGGGCGTATAGGCCAAGAGACCCAGTACTTC	CANTSGGRIGQETQYF
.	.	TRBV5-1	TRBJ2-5	TGCGCCACCAGATTCGAGGGACTGCTACAAGAGACCCAGTACTTC	CATRFEGLLQETQYF
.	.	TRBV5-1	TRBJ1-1	TGCGCCAGCAGAGACAGGCTGAACACTGAAGCTTTCTTT	CASRDRLNTEAFF
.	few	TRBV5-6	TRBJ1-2	TGTGCCAGCAGCTTAGGGTTGGCGCAAGGCTATGGCTACACCTTC	CASSLGLAQGYGYTF
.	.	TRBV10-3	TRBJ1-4	TGTGCCATCAGTGAGTCCGGTCAACCATTTGAAAAACTGTTTTTT	CAISESGQPFEKLFF
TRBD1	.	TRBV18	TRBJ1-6	TGTGCCAGCTCACCACTTGCGACAGGGCAATCACCCCTCCACTTT	CASSPLATGQSPLHF
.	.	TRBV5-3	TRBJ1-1	TGTGCCAGATTCCCCGGAGGAGTTAGTGGAAACACTGAAGCTTTCTTT	CARFPGGVSGNTEAFF
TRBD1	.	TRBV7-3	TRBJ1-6	TGTGCCAGCAGCACACGACAGGGCCTTTATAATTCACCCCTCCACTTT	CASSTRQGLYNSPLHF
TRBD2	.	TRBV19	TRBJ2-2	TGTGCCAGTAGTATAGATGCGGGGGGGAACACCGGGGAGCTGTTTTTT	CASSIDAGGNTGELFF
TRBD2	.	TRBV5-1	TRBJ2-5	TGCGCCAGCAGCTCTGGCATTTGGACTAGCGGGGGAGAGACCCAGTACTTC	CASSSGIWTSGGETQYF
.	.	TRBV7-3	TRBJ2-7	TGTGCCAGCAGCAAAGACGGGTACGAGCAGTACTTC	CASSKDGYEQYF
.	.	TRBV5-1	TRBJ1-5	TGCGCCAGCAGCACAGGAGCAGGGGGCAATCAGCCCCAGCATTTT	CASSTGAGGNQPQHF
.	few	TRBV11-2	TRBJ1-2	TGTGCCAGCAGCCCGACCCGCAGGGGTACTTCGAACTATGGCTACACCTTC	CASSPTRRGTSNYGYTF
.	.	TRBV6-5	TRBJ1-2	TGTGCCAGCAGCTATGTCCCAAATCAGGATGGCTACACCTTC	CASSYVPNQDGYTF
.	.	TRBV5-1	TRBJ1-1	TGCGCCAGCAGCTTGGGAGGGGGCACTGAAGCTTTCTTT	CASSLGGGTEAFF
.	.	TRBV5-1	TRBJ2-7	TGCGCCAGCAGTATAACCGGGGTCTCCTACGAGCAGTACTTC	CASSITGVSYEQYF
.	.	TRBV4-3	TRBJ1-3	TGCGCCAGCAGCCAAGGCCCGGACTCTGCCTCTGGAAACACCATATATTTT	CASSQGPDSASGNTIYF
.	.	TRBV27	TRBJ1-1	TGTGCCAGCAGTTTATCGGCAGTTAACACTGAAGCTTTCTTT	CASSLSAVNTEAFF
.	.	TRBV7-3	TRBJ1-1	TGTGCCAGCAGCTCCTTGGCGCTGACAGGAGGAGGAGCTGAAGCTTTCTTT	CASSSLALTGGGAEAFF
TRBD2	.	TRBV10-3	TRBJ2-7	TGTGCCATCAGTGATGCCAGCGGGGAGTACTTC	CAISDASGEYF
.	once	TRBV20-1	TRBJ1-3	TGCAGTGCTAGTGTTTCGGAAACTGGAAACACCATATATTTT	CSASVSETGNTIYF
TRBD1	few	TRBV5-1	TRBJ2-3	TGCGCCAGCAGCTCAACAGGGGGCGCAATCACAGATACGCAGTATTTT	CASSSTGGAITDTQYF
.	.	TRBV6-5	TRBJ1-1	TGTGCCACCGGACCCCCGATGGGGGGCAGCACTGAAGCTTTCTTT	CATGPPMGGSTEAFF
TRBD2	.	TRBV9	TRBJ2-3	TGTGCCAGCAGCCGGGGGGATGGTACGCAGTATTTT	CASSRGDGTQYF
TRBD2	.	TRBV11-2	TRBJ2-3	TGTGCCAGCAGCTTAGCGCTAGCGGGGCGCACAGATACGCAGTATTTT	CASSLALAGRTDTQYF
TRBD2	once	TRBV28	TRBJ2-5	TGTGCCAGCAGCCATACTAGCGGGGGGACCCAAGAGACCCAGTACTTC	CASSHTSGGTQETQYF
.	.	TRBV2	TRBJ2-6	TGTGCCAGCAAACTGGGGGCGTACAGCTCTGGGGCCAACGTCCTGACTTTC	CASKLGAYSSGANVLTF
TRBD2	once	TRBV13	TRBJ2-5	TGTGCCAGCAGCTTCTGGGGGGGGGAGACCCAGTACTTC	CASSFWGGETQYF
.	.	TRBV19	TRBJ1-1	TGTGCCAGTAGTTTCTCGGGACATTTGAACACTGAAGCTTTCTTT	CASSFSGHLNTEAFF
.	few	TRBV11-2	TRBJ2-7	TGTGCCAGCAGCTTAGGGCGAGAACAGGACTACGAGCAGTACTTC	CASSLGREQDYEQYF
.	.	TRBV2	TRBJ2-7	TGTGCCAGCAGGGGGATGCAGGGATTCTACGAGCAGTACTTC	CASRGMQGFYEQYF
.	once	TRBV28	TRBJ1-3	TGTGCCAGCAGTTTATTCTCGGCCAGCTCTGGAAACACCATATATTTT	CASSLFSASSGNTIYF
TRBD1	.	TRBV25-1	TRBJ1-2	TGTGCCAGCAGTGAAACAGGGGAACACTATGGCTACACCTTC	CASSETGEHYGYTF
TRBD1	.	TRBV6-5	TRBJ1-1	TGTGCCAGCAGGTCCCAACAGGGGTGGAACACTGAAGCTTTCTTT	CASRSQQGWNTEAFF
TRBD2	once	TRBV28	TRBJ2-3	TGTGCCAGCAGTTCACCTCAGCGGGGGGGCCGGGATACGCAGTATTTT	CASSSPQRGGRDTQYF
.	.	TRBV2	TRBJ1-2	TGTGCCAGCAGTGAAGAACGGTCTGGCTACACCTTC	CASSEERSGYTF